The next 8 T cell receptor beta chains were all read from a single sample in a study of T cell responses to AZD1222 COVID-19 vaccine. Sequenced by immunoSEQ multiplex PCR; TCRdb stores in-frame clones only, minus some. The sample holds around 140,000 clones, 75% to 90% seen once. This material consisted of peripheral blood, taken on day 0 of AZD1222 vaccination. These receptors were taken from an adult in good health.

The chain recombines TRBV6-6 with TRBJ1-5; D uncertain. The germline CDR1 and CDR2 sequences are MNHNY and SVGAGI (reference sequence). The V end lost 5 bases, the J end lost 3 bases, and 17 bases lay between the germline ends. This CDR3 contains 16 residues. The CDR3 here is CASSKPDGRVNQPQHF. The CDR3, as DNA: TGTGCCAGCAGTAAACCAGACGGACGGGTCAATCAGCCCCAGCATTTT.

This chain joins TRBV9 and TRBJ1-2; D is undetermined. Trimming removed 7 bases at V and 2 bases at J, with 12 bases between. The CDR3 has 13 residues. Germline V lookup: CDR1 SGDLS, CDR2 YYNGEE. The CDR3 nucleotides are TGTGCCAGCGAGTCGGGGAGGAACTATGGCTACACCTTC. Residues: CASESGRNYGYTF.

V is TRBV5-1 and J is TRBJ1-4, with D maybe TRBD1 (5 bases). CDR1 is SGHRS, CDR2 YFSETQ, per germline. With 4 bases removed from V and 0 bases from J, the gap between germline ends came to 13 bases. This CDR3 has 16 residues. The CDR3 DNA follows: TGCGCCAGCAGCAGGGGAGACAGCGCAACTAATGAAAAACTGTTTTTT. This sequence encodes CASSRGDSATNEKLFF.

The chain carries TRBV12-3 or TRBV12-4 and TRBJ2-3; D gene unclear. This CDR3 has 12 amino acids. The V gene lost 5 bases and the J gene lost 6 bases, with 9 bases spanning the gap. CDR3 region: CASSPRVDTQYF. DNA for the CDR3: TGTGCCAGCAGTCCCCGGGTCGATACGCAGTATTTT.

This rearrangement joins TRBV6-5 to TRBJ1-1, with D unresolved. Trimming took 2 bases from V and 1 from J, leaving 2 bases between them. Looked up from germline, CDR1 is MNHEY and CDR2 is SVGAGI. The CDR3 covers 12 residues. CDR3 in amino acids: CASSYANTEAFF. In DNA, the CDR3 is TGTGCCAGCAGTTACGCGAACACTGAAGCTTTCTTT.

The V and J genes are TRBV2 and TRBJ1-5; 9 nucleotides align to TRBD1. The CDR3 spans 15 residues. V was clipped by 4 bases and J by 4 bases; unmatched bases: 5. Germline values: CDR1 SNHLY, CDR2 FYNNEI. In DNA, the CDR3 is TGTGCCAGCAGTGCCGGGACAGGGAAAAATCAGCCCCAGCATTTT. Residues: CASSAGTGKNQPQHF.

The CDR3 region is CASSSPTGGYNEQYF. The CDR3 region has the DNA TGTGCCAGCAGCTCACCGACAGGGGGCTACAACGAGCAGTACTTC. The chain has TRBV28 and TRBJ2-7, with 10 positions matching TRBD1. The CDR3 covers 15 residues. Germline CDR1 reads MDHEN; CDR2 reads SYDVKM. Germline trimming cut 6 bases from V and 5 bases from J; bases unmatched to any gene: 10.

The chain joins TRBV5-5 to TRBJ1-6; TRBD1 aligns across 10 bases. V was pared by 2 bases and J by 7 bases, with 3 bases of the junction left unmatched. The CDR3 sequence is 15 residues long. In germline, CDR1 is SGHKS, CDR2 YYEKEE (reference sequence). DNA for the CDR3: TGTGCCAGCAGCTTACGGGACAGGGGAAATTCACCCCTCCACTTT. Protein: CASSLRDRGNSPLHF.